These 2 T cell receptor beta chains were sequenced from one sample in a study of T cells in Graves' hyperthyroidism and ophthalmopathy (dated by TCRdb to about 2019). The method behind the library was multiplex PCR. TCRdb records Illumina HiSeq 2000 as the sequencer. The TCR beta CDR3 regions were amplified from the RNA transcripts. For the first round of RT-PCR on the TCR CDR3, the HTBI primer set was used together with the Qiagen OneStep RT-PCR kit. In TCRdb, the public reads were trimmed at Q25 with fastp and aligned with MiXCR, with productive beta chains retained. Rows with a matching CDR3 protein are joined into one entry that keeps the most common DNA and genes. The sample contains 33,000 or so distinct CDR3 sequences, about 49% of them found a single time. The ten largest clones capture approximately 6.2% of the sample. Sample: blood. These receptor sequences come from a woman aged 45-65 years with Graves' hyperthyroidism that later progressed to Graves' ophthalmopathy.

The V and J genes are TRBV12-3 or TRBV12-4 and TRBJ2-3; 7 bases match TRBD1. This CDR3 is built from 14 residues. Unmatched junction bases numbered 4, after V lost 3 bases and J lost 4 bases. For the CDR3, the DNA is TGTGCCAGCAGTTTCTCAGGGGGTCCAGATACGCAGTATTTT. It codes for CASSFSGGPDTQYF.

This clonotype was seen ten or more times. The CDR3 region is CASRPSATGNGYGYTF. CDR3 nucleotides: TGTGCCAGCAGACCCTCCGCGACGGGGAATGGCTATGGCTACACCTTC. The rearrangement links TRBV12-3 or TRBV12-4 to TRBJ1-2; D gene uncertain. V lost 6 bases, J lost 4 bases, and 21 bases lay in between. The CDR3 sequence is 16 residues long.